This TCR beta chain came from a study of cytomegalovirus exposure and HLA in healthy donors (dated by TCRdb to 2017 to 2019). Context from the whole study: According to an earlier analysis of a few hundred of the donors, 150 million to 200 million T cells yielded some 110 million unique TCR beta sequences and 250 to 350 Gb of sequence data. An early release that covered approximately 600 HLA-typed donors contained approximately 300 gigabases of sequencing data and tens of millions of unique TCR sequences. Of the roughly 420 genotyped donors, less than 90% were placed in the genetic ancestry cluster associated with self-reported Caucasian donors. The study was designed to test whether signatures of past pathogen exposure could be identified by cataloging public T cell receptors. The study profiled the T cell repertoires of about 720 subjects by immunosequencing and related them to cytomegalovirus serostatus. Along with the approximately 670-subject first cohort, a separate validation cohort of around 110 different subjects was used. To predict cytomegalovirus infection status, the study combined high-throughput TCR immunosequencing, statistical association of individual TCRs with disease status, and machine learning. To study patterns of TCR occurrence, a later analysis re-analyzed previously published TCR beta repertoires from around 660 donors and added high-resolution HLA genotyping. Rather than drawing on any new phenotypic data, the later analysis identified candidate immune exposures from TCR beta sequences and the way those sequences occurred across donors. To decide whether each TCR beta V gene segment behaved as functional or pseudogenic, an earlier analysis of approximately 620 of the donors relied on high-throughput TCR beta sequencing. Donor age, sex, ethnicity and CMV serostatus were compiled together with the repertoire data. Genome-wide SNP genotypes for about 65% of the roughly 670 donors were used in a later genetic analysis, which treated that subset as a discovery cohort. Every repertoire in the discovery cohort had been generated on one and the same sequencing platform. Class I and class II HLA loci were covered by the typing at four-digit resolution. The number of typed donors differed by locus: 629-630 for A, B, C, DRB1 and DQB1; 522 for DQA1; 600 to 610 for DPA1; and roughly 490 for DPB1. Five DR-DQ haplotypes were handled as single units for association and clustering because linkage in the cohort was strong. Among a few hundred genotyped donors of the cohort, an average of about 240,000 unique TCR beta nucleotide sequences were sequenced per donor, 15% to 20% of them non-productive. The research as a whole found: In a later analysis, most CMV-associated TCR beta chains were found to appear HLA-restricted, with HLA associations seemingly driven largely by CMV exposure. Several of the top co-occurrence clusters appeared to be linked to parvovirus B19, influenza, CMV and Epstein-Barr virus, according to a later analysis. Correlated functional status among segregating V segments might reflect linkage disequilibrium, but an unknown experimental factor could not be ruled out. A later genetic analysis reported fewer N-insertions in productive TCRs among donors in an Asian-associated ancestry cluster than the approximately 670-donor mean. Roughly uniform sequencing depth across donors was assumed in presence/absence analyses, although this assumption may not hold. When HLA alleles, especially DR and DQ, strongly co-occurred, TCR associations were difficult to assign to individual alleles. The study gave a list of 150 to 200 TCR beta chains associated with cytomegalovirus. The 87-base-pair reads could not distinguish some IMGT-functional V segments, including TRBV6-2 and TRBV6-3, so those segments were excluded. A further reported finding was that TCR beta sequences accurately predicted the HLA-A and HLA-B alleles for most subjects in the first cohort. According to a later analysis, TCR association rates differed among HLA loci, with DRB1 alleles showing the most associated TCRs and HLA-C alleles showing the fewest. In a later genetic analysis, a missense DCLRE1C variant was associated with V-gene and J-gene trimming of TCR beta chains, and the association was replicated in an independent cohort. Three of the identified cytomegalovirus-associated TCR beta chains were confirmed in vitro to be specific for cytomegalovirus antigens. Because counts were too low, about 18 rarely observed V segments, including chromosome 9 orphons, were excluded from the earlier analysis of around 590 of the donors. An earlier analysis of some 590 of the donors showed that most TCR beta V segments appeared in productive rearrangements either about 87% or about 30% of the time, which broadly matched IMGT annotations. A cluster of highly shared sequence variants was judged likely to represent a technical artifact of the sequencing pipeline. In a later analysis, HLA-associated TCR beta chains were found to be more clonally expanded and to have lower generation probabilities than equally common non-associated chains. This cohort had only TCR beta chains sequenced, and the lack of alpha or paired-chain data limited which features could be detected. Because HLA typing was missing for some donors at each locus, association tests included only the typed subset. Most TCR sequences were observed very rarely across donors, whereas some public TCRs were present in many individuals. For the cohort, immune exposure information was limited to CMV serostatus. It was suggested by the authors that the approach could potentially be generalized to other disease states and immunological phenotypes. The classifier was reported to diagnose cytomegalovirus status with high specificity and sensitivity in both the original cohort and the validation cohort. Specific HLA alleles were associated with 15,000 to 20,000 TCR beta sequences at a false discovery rate of 0.05 in a later analysis.

Libraries were prepared through the immunoSEQ multiplex PCR assay. The multiplex PCR relied on a mix of 60 forward primers for TCR Vbeta segments and 13 reverse primers for TCR Jbeta segments. A multiplex PCR assay on genomic DNA amplified the CDR3 region of rearranged TCR beta genes. Amplified TCR beta libraries were sequenced as 87-base-pair reads on the Illumina HiSeq System. From the authors' description of their analysis: Across the roughly 670 repertoires, a later analysis counted 75 million to 90 million unique TCR beta chains, 8.5 million to 12 million of which were shared by at least two donors. Raw reads were error-corrected and collapsed into unique sequences by a nearest-neighbor algorithm in which closely related sequences were merged to remove PCR and sequencing errors. V, D and J gene segments were assigned by aligning CDR3 sequences to IMGT reference sequences. For a sequence to be retained, a match of at least six nucleotides to both a V gene segment and a J gene segment was required. A rearrangement was called productive if the CDR3 had no stop codons and remained in frame with V and J, and every other rearrangement was called non-productive. Following IMGT convention, CDR3 was defined as the stretch from the second conserved V-encoded cysteine up to the conserved J-encoded phenylalanine. In an earlier analysis of 550 to 650 of the donors, sequences lacking an unambiguous match to a single V gene segment were excluded. In an earlier analysis of 587 of the donors, V segments were called functional above 56.7% productive rearrangements and were called segregating when the between-donor standard deviation exceeded 5%. A statistical classification framework was developed to diagnose cytomegalovirus status using the catalog of TCR beta chain sequences. A later analysis assigned V and J genes by comparing TCR nucleotide sequences with IMGT/GENE-DB human TR gene sequences. Using the TCRdist pipeline, a later analysis assigned CDR3 sequences along with most-parsimonious VDJ recombination scenarios. In a later analysis, each TCR beta chain was defined by its CDR3 amino acid sequence together with its V-gene family, and reads without a unique V-gene family were excluded. To address suspected cross-contamination and a sequencing artifact, a later analysis removed around 590 highly shared, low-generation-probability nucleotide sequences. In a later analysis, a clonal expansion index was calculated for each public chain from normalized within-repertoire ranks of inferred template counts. In a later analysis, generation probabilities were computed with a VDJ recombination model fitted to out-of-frame rearrangements, and the resulting probabilities were checked against IGoR. Hypergeometric tests were used in a later analysis to score TCR-TCR, TCR-HLA and TCR-CMV co-occurrence, with a repertoire-size bias correction applied to the TCR pairs. A later analysis estimated false discovery rates by permuting HLA or CMV assignments 20 times. In a later analysis, co-occurring TCRs were grouped using DBSCAN, with TCRdist sequence similarity added in when clustering inside HLA-allele-positive subsets. Repertoires with fewer than 30,000 or more than 120,000 public chains, plus five repertoires with anomalous nucleotide sharing, were excluded from co-occurrence clustering. Sourced from immuneACCESS, this table was stored by TCRdb with only in-frame sequences that have V and J called. A share of the clones is absent; for the studies checked, an unresolved V gene accounts for under half, and the remainder has no known explanation. V and J calls and clone size are those listed in that table; D and trimming were worked out from the DNA. In all, the sample holds approximately 170,000 clones, and around 78% of those were seen once. The ten largest clonotypes hold approximately 6.8% of the sample.

The V end loses 4 bases and the J end loses 5 bases, and a stretch of 11 bases separates them. The germline V gene yields SGHNT for CDR1 and YENEEA for CDR2. The CDR3 measures 13 amino acids from cysteine to phenylalanine. Only the CDR3 DNA is retained, 39 bases long and in frame from the first base. The cohort was made up of roughly 670 healthy bone marrow donors. All cohort members were sampled while nominally healthy, although unrecorded immune exposures were likely present. The donor tested CMV seropositive and was one of the 289 seropositive cohort members. A peripheral blood sample was collected from each donor, and TCR beta sequencing was performed on peripheral blood mononuclear cells. Genomic DNA was extracted from the blood cell samples with the Qiagen DNeasy Blood Extraction Kit. In the case of this clone: The antigen it binds to is not known. Base qualities are not provided; no much larger clone lies one nucleotide away.

The chain couples TRBV11-3 to TRBJ2-5, with the D gene not clear enough to name. The sequenced material came from PBMCs. This clonotype was obtained from a woman aged 40 to 55 in good health and CMV-seropositive. The CDR3 reads as follows: CASSSSESETQYF. The nucleotides read TGTGCCAGCAGCTCCAGCGAAAGTGAGACCCAGTACTTC.